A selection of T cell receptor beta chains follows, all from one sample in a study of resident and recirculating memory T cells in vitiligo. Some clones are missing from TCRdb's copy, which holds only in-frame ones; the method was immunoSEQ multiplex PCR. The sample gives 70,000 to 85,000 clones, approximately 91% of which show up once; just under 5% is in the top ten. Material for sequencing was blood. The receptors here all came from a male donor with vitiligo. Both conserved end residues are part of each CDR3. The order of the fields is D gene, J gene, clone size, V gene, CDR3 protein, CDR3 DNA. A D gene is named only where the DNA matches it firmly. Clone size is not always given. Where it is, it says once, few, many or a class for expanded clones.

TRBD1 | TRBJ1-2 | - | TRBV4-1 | CASSPLTGNGYTF | TGCGCCAGCAGCCCCCTGACAGGGAATGGCTACACCTTC
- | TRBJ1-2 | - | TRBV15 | CATSGTAESHGYTF | TGTGCCACCAGCGGGACTGCCGAGAGCCATGGCTACACCTTC
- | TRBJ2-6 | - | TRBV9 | CASSGAFPSGANVLTF | TGTGCCAGCAGCGGAGCCTTTCCTTCTGGGGCCAACGTCCTGACTTTC
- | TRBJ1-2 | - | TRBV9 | CASGQNGYTF | TGTGCCAGCGGACAGAACGGCTACACCTTC
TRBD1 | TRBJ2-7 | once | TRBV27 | CASTLTGGGHYEQYF | TGTGCCAGCACCCTAACAGGGGGCGGTCACTACGAGCAGTACTTC
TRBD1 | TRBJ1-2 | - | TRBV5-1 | CASRGTGYGYTF | TGCGCCAGCAGGGGGACAGGGTATGGCTACACCTTC
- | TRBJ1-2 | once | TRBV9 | CASKNSYGYTF | TGTGCCAGCAAGAATAGCTATGGCTACACCTTC
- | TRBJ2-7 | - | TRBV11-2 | CASSLDPRSYEQYF | TGTGCCAGCAGCTTAGACCCGCGCTCCTACGAGCAGTACTTC
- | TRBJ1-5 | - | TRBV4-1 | CASSQEELDQPQHF | TGCGCCAGCAGCCAAGAGGAGTTAGATCAGCCCCAGCATTTT
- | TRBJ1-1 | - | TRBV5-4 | CASRPWTDIEAFF | TGTGCCAGCAGGCCTTGGACAGACATTGAAGCTTTCTTT
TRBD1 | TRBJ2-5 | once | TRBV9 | CASSPETGGFGETQYF | TGTGCCAGCAGCCCGGAGACAGGGGGCTTCGGAGAGACCCAGTACTTC
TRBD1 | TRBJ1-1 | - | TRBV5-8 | CASSFDRVWGAATEAFF | TGTGCCAGCAGCTTCGACAGGGTATGGGGGGCTGCCACTGAAGCTTTCTTT
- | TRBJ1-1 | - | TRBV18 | CASSQKQDGTEAFF | TGTGCCAGCTCACAAAAACAGGACGGTACTGAAGCTTTCTTT
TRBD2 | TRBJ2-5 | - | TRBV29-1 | CSVSGTRLETQYF | TGCAGCGTCTCCGGGACTAGACTTGAGACCCAGTACTTC
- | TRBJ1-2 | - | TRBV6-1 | CASHTGYRYGYTF | TGTGCCAGCCACACAGGGTATCGGTATGGCTACACCTTC
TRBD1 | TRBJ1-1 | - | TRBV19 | CASSPTGGYEAFF | TGTGCCAGTAGCCCCACAGGGGGTTACGAAGCTTTCTTT
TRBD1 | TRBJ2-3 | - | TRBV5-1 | CASSGDRGWSDTQYF | TGCGCCAGCAGCGGTGACAGGGGTTGGTCAGATACGCAGTATTTT
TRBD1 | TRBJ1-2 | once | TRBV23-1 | CASSQSKRPQGCYGYTF | TGCGCCAGCAGTCAATCGAAAAGACCACAGGGGTGCTATGGCTACACCTTC
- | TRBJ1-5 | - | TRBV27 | CATRGWGVDQPQHF | TGTGCCACCCGAGGCTGGGGAGTAGACCAGCCCCAGCATTTT
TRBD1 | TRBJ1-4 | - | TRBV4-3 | CASSQDWGQGPEKLFF | TGCGCCAGCAGCCAAGATTGGGGACAGGGACCTGAAAAACTGTTTTTT
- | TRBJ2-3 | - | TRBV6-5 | CASSYSIPVDTQYF | TGTGCCAGCAGTTACTCGATCCCGGTGGATACGCAGTATTTT
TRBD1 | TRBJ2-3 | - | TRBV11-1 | CASSGTGGYGTQYF | TGTGCCAGCAGCGGGACAGGGGGTTATGGAACGCAGTATTTT
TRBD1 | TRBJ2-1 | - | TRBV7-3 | CASSLGRDRVLNEQFF | TGTGCCAGCAGTTTGGGTCGGGACAGGGTTCTCAATGAGCAGTTCTTC
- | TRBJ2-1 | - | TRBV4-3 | CASSQDHTGYNEQFF | TGCGCCAGCAGCCAAGATCACACAGGCTACAATGAGCAGTTCTTC
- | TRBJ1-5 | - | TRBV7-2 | CASSLVAQGGQPQHF | TGTGCCAGCAGCTTAGTCGCTCAGGGTGGTCAGCCCCAGCATTTT
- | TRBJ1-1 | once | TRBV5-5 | CASSSIAGMGGTEAFF | TGTGCCAGCAGCTCGATCGCGGGGATGGGTGGCACTGAAGCTTTCTTT
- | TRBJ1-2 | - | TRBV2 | CASIQVGGYGYTF | TGTGCCAGCATTCAGGTGGGGGGCTATGGCTACACCTTC
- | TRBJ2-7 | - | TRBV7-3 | CASSLRPGKSYEQYF | TGTGCCAGCAGCTTACGGCCAGGAAAATCCTACGAGCAGTACTTC
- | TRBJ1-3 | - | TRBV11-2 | CASSLVAGDFGNTIYF | TGTGCCAGCAGCTTAGTGGCGGGGGACTTTGGAAACACCATATATTTT
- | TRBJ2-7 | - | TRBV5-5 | CASEKGHTYEQYF | TGTGCCAGCGAAAAGGGACATACCTACGAGCAGTACTTC
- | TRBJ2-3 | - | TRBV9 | CASSGRGIGPDTQYF | TGTGCCAGCAGTGGTAGGGGAATCGGGCCAGATACGCAGTATTTT
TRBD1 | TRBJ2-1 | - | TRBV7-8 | CASSLQGSNYNEQFF | TGTGCCAGCAGCCTACAGGGGTCTAACTACAATGAGCAGTTCTTC
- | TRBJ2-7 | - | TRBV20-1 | CSARGVYEQYF | TGCAGTGCTAGGGGCGTCTACGAGCAGTACTTC
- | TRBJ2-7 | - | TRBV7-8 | CASSPRISFGEQYF | TGTGCCAGCAGCCCCAGGATCTCCTTCGGCGAGCAGTACTTC
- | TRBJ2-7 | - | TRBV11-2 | CASSFGVDSYEQYF | TGTGCCAGCAGCTTTGGAGTTGACTCCTACGAGCAGTACTTC
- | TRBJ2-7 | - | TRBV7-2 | CASSNSYSYEQYF | TGTGCCAGCAGCAACAGTTACTCCTACGAGCAGTACTTC
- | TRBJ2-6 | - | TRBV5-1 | CASSLVDGANVLTF | TGCGCCAGCAGCTTGGTAGATGGGGCCAACGTCCTGACTTTC
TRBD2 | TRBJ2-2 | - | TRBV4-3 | CASSQEGRGGADGELFF | TGCGCCAGCAGCCAAGAAGGTCGCGGGGGGGCTGACGGGGAGCTGTTTTTT
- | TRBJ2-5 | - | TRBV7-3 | CASSLGSEETQYF | TGTGCCAGCAGCTTAGGTAGCGAGGAGACCCAGTACTTC
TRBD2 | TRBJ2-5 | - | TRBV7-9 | CASSPLPGRGARETQYF | TGTGCCAGCAGCCCGCTACCTGGGCGGGGGGCCCGGGAGACCCAGTACTTC
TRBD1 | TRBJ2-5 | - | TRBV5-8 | CASSRDRDRETQYF | TGTGCCAGCAGCCGGGACAGGGATCGAGAGACCCAGTACTTC
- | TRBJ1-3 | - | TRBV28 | CASIPDSGESSGNTIYF | TGTGCCAGCATCCCGGACAGTGGTGAAAGCTCTGGAAACACCATATATTTT
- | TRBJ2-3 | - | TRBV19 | CASSPIQGLADTQYF | TGTGCCAGTAGTCCCATTCAGGGTTTGGCAGATACGCAGTATTTT